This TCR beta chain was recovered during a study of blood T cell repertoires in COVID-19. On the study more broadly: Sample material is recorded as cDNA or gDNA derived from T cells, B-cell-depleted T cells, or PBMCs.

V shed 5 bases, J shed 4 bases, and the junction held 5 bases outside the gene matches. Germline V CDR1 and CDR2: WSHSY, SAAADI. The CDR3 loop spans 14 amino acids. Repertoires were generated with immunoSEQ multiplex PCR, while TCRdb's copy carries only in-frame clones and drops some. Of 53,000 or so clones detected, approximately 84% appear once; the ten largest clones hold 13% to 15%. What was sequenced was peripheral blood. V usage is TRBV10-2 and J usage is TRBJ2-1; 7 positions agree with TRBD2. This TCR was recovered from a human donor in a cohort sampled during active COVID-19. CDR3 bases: TGCGCCAGCAGTTGGCTAGCGGAATACAATGAGCAGTTCTTC. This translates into CASSWLAEYNEQFF.